The present T cell receptor (beta chain) was sequenced within a study of early T cells in non-severe SARS-CoV-2 infection. Study-wide background: The authors sequenced bulk RNA from unsorted whole blood, leaving chains unpaired.

One entry per CDR3 protein results from TCRdb running MiXCR on the 5' RACE reads. The top ten clones hold around 4.4% of a sample with tens of thousands of distinct CDR3 sequences, around 9.3% of them seen once. The clonotype comes from an adult who was a healthcare worker with PCR-confirmed SARS-CoV-2 infection or an uninfected control (not recorded which). The source material was whole blood.

The CDR3 nucleotides read TGTGCCAGCACCCCGAGGGTAGCACAAGAGACCCAGTACTTC. It is translated as CASTPRVAQETQYF. V usage is TRBV11-2 and J usage is TRBJ2-5, with D perhaps matching TRBD2 (5 bases). The CDR3 has 14 amino acids. V gave up 7 bases and J gave up 2 bases, with 14 bases separating them. From germline, CDR1 is SGHAT and CDR2 FQNNGV.